Listed below are T cell receptor beta chains from one sample, sequenced in a study of blood T cell repertoires in COVID-19. Generated by immunoSEQ multiplex PCR, the TCRdb table keeps only in-frame clones and is missing some. This sample has fewer than 200,000 clones; around 90% occur once, and the top ten carry roughly 1.5%. Sample: peripheral blood. The source of these receptors is a woman in her 50s with acute or convalescent COVID-19. Both conserved end residues are part of each CDR3.

v_gene,j_gene,CDR3aa
TRBV7-9,TRBJ1-6,CASSFDKWNSPLHF
TRBV7-2,TRBJ1-5,CASSLVVAAPQHF
TRBV4-3,TRBJ1-4,CASSHLQGANEKLFF
TRBV27,TRBJ2-7,CASTKQANSYEQYF
TRBV13,TRBJ1-6,CASSPRGSYNSPLHF
TRBV30,TRBJ1-4,CALTGPGGSWTNEKLFF
TRBV3-1/TRBV3-2,TRBJ1-2,CASSQDADRVYGYTF
TRBV6-5,TRBJ1-5,CASTAAFNQPQHF
TRBV14,TRBJ1-6,CASSQDTGGFSPLHF
TRBV30,TRBJ2-7,CASQVIPYEQYF
TRBV19,TRBJ2-7,CASSLGRGGYEQYF
TRBV12-3/TRBV12-4,TRBJ1-1,CASSSYQNTEAFF
TRBV12-3/TRBV12-4,TRBJ2-5,CASTLGDLETQYF
TRBV29-1,TRBJ2-2,CSGTSGGGSGELFF
TRBV6-6,TRBJ2-7,CASRLTGSYEQYF
TRBV10-2,TRBJ2-3,CASLDRGVDTQYF
TRBV6-5,TRBJ2-7,CASSPGGTGSYEQYF
TRBV7-2,TRBJ2-3,CASSLGLAVSTDTQYF
TRBV9,TRBJ1-2,CASSVGGQGALVGYTF
TRBV4-1,TRBJ1-1,CASSEGQGGLVRIF
TRBV19,TRBJ1-2,CASSTREVYGYTF
TRBV15,TRBJ2-3,CATSRDEAATQYF
TRBV19,TRBJ1-1,CASSTRTRRGEAFF